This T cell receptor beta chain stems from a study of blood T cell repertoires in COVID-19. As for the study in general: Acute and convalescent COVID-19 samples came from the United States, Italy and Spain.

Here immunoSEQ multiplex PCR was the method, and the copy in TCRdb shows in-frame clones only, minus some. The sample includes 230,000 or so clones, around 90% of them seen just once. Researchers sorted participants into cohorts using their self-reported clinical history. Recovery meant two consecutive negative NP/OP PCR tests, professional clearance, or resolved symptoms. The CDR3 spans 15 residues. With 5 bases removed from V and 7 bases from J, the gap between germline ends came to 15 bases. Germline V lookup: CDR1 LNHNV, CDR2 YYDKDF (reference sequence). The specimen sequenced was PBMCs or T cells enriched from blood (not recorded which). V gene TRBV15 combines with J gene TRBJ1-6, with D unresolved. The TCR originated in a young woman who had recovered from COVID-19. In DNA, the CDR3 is TGTGCCACCAGCGGCCATCAGGCAACCAATTCACCCCTCCACTTT. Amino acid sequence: CATSGHQATNSPLHF.